A single sample is the source of the 26 T cell receptor beta chains below, sequenced in a study of blood T cell repertoires in COVID-19. TCRdb's copy holds only in-frame clones and misses some; the assay was immunoSEQ multiplex PCR. The sample gives about 370,000 clones, roughly nine tenths of which show up once; roughly 1% is in the top ten. The sample comprised PBMCs or T cells enriched from blood (not recorded which). All receptors come from a man between 18 and 35 years old who had recovered from COVID-19.

This clone has a handful of counts. J is TRBJ1-3 and V is TRBV18; D remains ambiguous. The CDR3 runs to 15 residues. V was shortened by 0 bases and J by 4 bases, with 10 bases between the two germline ends. Germline loops: CDR1 KGHSH, CDR2 LQKENI. The CDR3 loop is CASSPPGSTGNTIYF. The CDR3 DNA reads TGTGCCAGCTCACCACCGGGCAGCACCGGAAACACCATATATTTT.

This clone was detected a few times. Other DNA sequences within the sample encode an identical CDR3. The genes are TRBV24-1 and TRBJ1-5; D is undetermined. This CDR3 region has 13 residues. The V and J ends lost 4 bases and 4 bases respectively, with 7 bases between them. Germline V CDR1 and CDR2: KGHDR, SFDVKD. The CDR3 nucleotides are TGTGCCACCAGTGACCGGGGTAATCAGCCCCAGCATTTT. This gives the protein CATSDRGNQPQHF.

The chain employs TRBV25-1 and TRBJ2-1; 12 bases align to TRBD2. Germline CDR1 and CDR2: MGHDK and SYGVNS. There are 15 residues in the CDR3. Trimming took 4 bases from V and 6 from J; bases not matched to a gene: 4. The CDR3 DNA follows: TGTGCCAGCAGTGGTTGGACTAGCGGGGTCAATGAGCAGTTCTTC. It specifies CASSGWTSGVNEQFF. The entire variable domain, with the rest obtained from reference TRBV25-1 and TRBJ2-1, is as follows: EADIYQTPRYLVIGTGKKITLECSQTMGHDKMYWYQQDPGMELHLIHYSYGVNSTEKGDLSSESTVSRIRTEHFPLTLESARPSHTSQYLCASSGWTSGVNEQFFGPGTRLTVL.

This chain connects TRBV3-1 (or the pseudogene TRBV3-2) to TRBJ2-3; 7 bases match TRBD2. After removal of 0 bases from V and 0 bases from J, the junction contained 0 bases not matched to a gene. The CDR3 totals 15 residues. CDR1 and CDR2 from the germline V gene are LGHDT and YNNKEL (reference sequence). CDR3 nucleotides: TGTGCCAGCAGCCAAGAACTAGCGAGCACAGATACGCAGTATTTT. Protein product: CASSQELASTDTQYF.

The chain links TRBV18 to TRBJ2-2, with no clear D. This CDR3 spans 15 amino acids. Per the germline V gene, CDR1 is KGHSH and CDR2 is LQKENI. Trimming cost V 3 bases and J 2 bases, with 10 bases left between them. Written as DNA, the CDR3 is TGTGCCAGCTCACCCCCAGGTATTAACACCGGGGAGCTGTTTTTT. Its protein product is CASSPPGINTGELFF. The variable domain in full, with the rest retrieved from reference TRBV18 and TRBJ2-2, is NAGVMQNPRHLVRRRGQEARLRCSPMKGHSHVYWYRQLPEEGLKFMVYLQKENIIDESGMPKERFSAEFPKEGPSILRIQQVVRGDSAAYFCASSPPGINTGELFFGEGSRLTVL.

This CDR3 is CASSQEAGRYEQYF. The CDR3 DNA reads as TGTGCCAGCAGCCAAGAAGCGGGCCGCTACGAGCAGTACTTC. The J gene is TRBJ2-7, the V gene TRBV14; tentatively, D is TRBD2 (6 bases). This CDR3 comprises 14 residues. Trimming pared 0 bases from V and 3 bases from J, leaving 9 bases between. CDR1 SGHDN and CDR2 FVKESK come from the germline V gene.

The V gene is TRBV9, the J gene TRBJ2-5, with TRBD1 as a possible D gene (6 bases). The length of the CDR3 is 15 residues. Germline V gene data show CDR1 as SGDLS and CDR2 as YYNGEE. V was cut by 1 base and J by 3 bases, with 13 bases left in between. CDR3 amino acids: CASSVLGAVEETQYF. Here the CDR3 DNA reads TGTGCCAGCAGCGTACTGGGGGCTGTAGAAGAGACCCAGTACTTC.

The rearrangement links TRBV2 to TRBJ2-2; 10 bases align to TRBD1. The length of the CDR3 is 13 residues. The V segment lost 7 bases and the J segment 8 bases; nucleotides outside the gene matches: 4. Germline assignment: CDR1 SNHLY and CDR2 FYNNEI. The DNA of the CDR3 is TGTGCCAGCAAGGGACAGGGGACAGGGGAGCTGTTTTTT. Translating it yields CASKGQGTGELFF.

V usage is TRBV11-2 and J usage is TRBJ1-1; the D gene is possibly TRBD1 (6 bases). V was cut by 1 base and J by 8 bases, with 11 bases left in between. Germline-derived CDR1 and CDR2 are SGHAT and FQNNGV. The CDR3 has 13 residues. The CDR3 coding sequence is TGTGCCAGCAGCTTAGCCCAGGGGCGCGAAGCTTTCTTT. It translates to CASSLAQGREAFF.

The gene calls are TRBV6-1 and TRBJ1-6; no reliable D call. V was clipped by 3 bases and J by 12 bases, with 9 bases between them. CDR1 and CDR2 (germline): MNHNS, SASEGT. The CDR3 runs 12 residues. CDR3 sequence (DNA): TGTGCCAGCAGTGATGGGCTACAACCCCTCCACTTT. Its protein product is CASSDGLQPLHF.

This clone was found a few times. This sample also contains other DNA sequences that code for the same CDR3. V gene TRBV5-1 combines with J gene TRBJ2-2; D unresolved. CDR1 is SGHRS, CDR2 YFSETQ, per germline. Trimming stripped 4 bases from V and 2 bases from J, with 3 bases between. The CDR3 is made up of 12 amino acids. DNA for the CDR3: TGCGCCAGCAGCCTTAACACCGGGGAGCTGTTTTTT. It specifies CASSLNTGELFF. Drawing the rest from reference TRBV5-1 and TRBJ2-2, the complete variable domain is KAGVTQTPRYLIKTRGQQVTLSCSPISGHRSVSWYQQTPGQGLQFLFEYFSETQRNKGNFPGRFSGRQFSNSRSEMNVSTLELGDSALYLCASSLNTGELFFGEGSRLTVL.

The chain recombines TRBV2 with TRBJ1-6; D might be TRBD1 (5 bases). The germline CDR1 and CDR2 sequences are SNHLY and FYNNEI. Trimming cost V 6 bases and J 5 bases, with 14 bases left between them. The CDR3 consists of 15 residues. CDR3 bases: TGTGCCAGCAGGGGGGACTCCTCTGATAATTCACCCCTCCACTTT. Protein: CASRGDSSDNSPLHF.

The rearrangement joins TRBV6-6 to TRBJ1-2, with 11 bases aligning to TRBD1. The CDR3 spans 18 residues. Germline lookup yields CDR1 MNHNY and CDR2 SVGAGI (reference sequence). V was clipped by 5 bases and J by 8 bases; unmatched bases: 19. CDR3 DNA: TGTGCCAGCAGTCAACCGCCTCTGGGACAGGGGGGAAAAGAAGGCTACACCTTC. It specifies CASSQPPLGQGGKEGYTF.

The V and J genes are TRBV5-8 and TRBJ2-6; 10 positions match TRBD1. J lost 1 base, V lost 0 bases, and 1 base had no gene match. The CDR3 is 17 residues long. Germline CDR1 SGHTS, CDR2 YDEGEE. DNA for the CDR3: TGTGCCAGCAGCTTGGGACAGGGGGCTTCTGGGGCCAACGTCCTGACTTTC. Its protein is CASSLGQGASGANVLTF.

The chain is built from TRBV30 and TRBJ1-4; TRBD1 is a possible D gene (6 bases). The CDR3 is made up of 14 amino acids. Trimming took 0 bases from V and 7 from J, leaving 12 bases between them. Germline V CDR1 and CDR2: GTSNPN, SVGIG (reference sequence). This chain's CDR3 is CAWSVMGAPEKLFF. CDR3 DNA sequence: TGTGCCTGGAGTGTAATGGGGGCGCCTGAAAAACTGTTTTTT.

The chain recombines TRBV4-1 with TRBJ1-5, with TRBD1 as a possible D gene (6 bases). The CDR3 has 14 residues. V dropped 4 bases and J dropped 4 bases, with 11 bases sitting between them. CDR1 MGHRA and CDR2 YSYEKL come from the germline V gene. The chain's CDR3 is CASSPQGSNQPQHF. In DNA form, the CDR3 reads TGCGCCAGCAGCCCACAGGGATCTAATCAGCCCCAGCATTTT.

Notes on this clone: At the DNA level, this CDR3 is encoded by other sequences in the same sample as well. The chain joins TRBV7-9 to TRBJ1-1; D remains unclear. The germline gives CDR1 SEHNR, CDR2 FQNEAQ (reference sequence). The V end was cut by 0 bases, the J end by 6 bases, with 8 bases between. The CDR3 has 13 amino acids. The CDR3 sequence is CASSLAAGAEAFF. DNA for the CDR3: TGTGCCAGCAGCTTAGCTGCGGGAGCTGAAGCTTTCTTT. The entire variable domain, with the rest obtained from reference TRBV7-9 and TRBJ1-1, is as follows: DTGVSQNPRHKITKRGQNVTFRCDPISEHNRLYWYRQTLGQGPEFLTYFQNEAQLEKSRLLSDRFSAERPKGSFSTLEIQRTEQGDSAMYLCASSLAAGAEAFFGQGTRLTVV.

The gene calls are TRBV19 and TRBJ1-4; D remains unclear. The V end lost 6 bases, the J end lost 13 bases, and 15 bases lay between the germline ends. The germline CDR1 and CDR2 sequences are LNHDA and SQIVND (reference sequence). The CDR3 sequence is 12 residues long. The CDR3 nucleotides read TGTGCCAGTAGCCATCGGGTAGACGTACTGTTTTTT. Translation gives CASSHRVDVLFF.

V usage is TRBV19 and J usage is TRBJ1-5, with 7 nucleotides matching TRBD1. Trimming took 2 bases from V and 1 from J; bases not matched to a gene: 5. The CDR3 is 16 residues long. CDR1 and CDR2 (germline): LNHDA, SQIVND (reference sequence). The CDR3 nucleotides read TGTGCCAGTAGTATAACCGGGACAGCAAGCAATCAGCCCCAGCATTTT. This encodes CASSITGTASNQPQHF.

V usage is TRBV7-3 and J usage is TRBJ2-4, with 9 bases that match TRBD1. This CDR3 is 17 amino acids long. The trim removed 0 bases at V and 3 bases at J, leaving 6 bases unmatched. CDR1 SGHTA and CDR2 FQGTGA come from the germline V gene. The CDR3: CASSLTGTGSGKNIQYF. The CDR3 coding sequence is TGTGCCAGCAGCTTAACGGGGACAGGGTCTGGCAAAAACATTCAGTACTTC.

V usage is TRBV19 and J usage is TRBJ1-2, with D perhaps matching TRBD1 (5 bases). Germline V lookup: CDR1 LNHDA, CDR2 SQIVND (reference sequence). The CDR3 has 13 amino acids. V was cut by 7 bases and J by 0 bases, with 9 bases left in between. This CDR3 reads CASIDRANYGYTF. The CDR3 coding sequence is TGTGCCAGTATTGACAGAGCTAACTATGGCTACACCTTC.

The chain couples TRBV19 to TRBJ1-1; D uncertain. There are 13 residues in the CDR3. Between the trimmed V and J ends, which lost 6 bases and 4 bases, there was a span of 12 bases. Germline lookup yields CDR1 LNHDA and CDR2 SQIVND (reference sequence). In DNA form, the CDR3 reads TGTGCCAGTAGCCCTCGCCGGAGCACTGAAGCTTTCTTT. This codes for CASSPRRSTEAFF.

V and J are TRBV3-1 (or the pseudogene TRBV3-2) and TRBJ2-2, with D hard to call. Trimming removed 1 base from V and 4 bases from J, with 7 bases in between. Germline loops: CDR1 LGHDT, CDR2 YNNKEL (reference sequence). This CDR3 region has 14 residues. Here the CDR3 reads CASSQAGPTGELFF. The DNA of the CDR3 is TGTGCCAGCAGCCAAGCGGGTCCCACCGGGGAGCTGTTTTTT.

The chain has TRBV5-1 and TRBJ1-2; TRBD1 matches at 7 bases. Trimming at V came to 2 bases and at J to 7 bases, leaving 5 bases not matched to a gene. The CDR3 contains 13 residues. Germline CDR1 and CDR2: SGHRS and YFSETQ. The CDR3 DNA follows: TGCGCCAGCAGCTTCGACAGGGAGGCTGGCTACACCTTC. Protein sequence: CASSFDREAGYTF.

The chain joins TRBV15 to TRBJ1-2; 11 positions agree with TRBD1. Germline loops: CDR1 LNHNV, CDR2 YYDKDF (reference sequence). The CDR3 extends over 15 amino acids. The J segment lost 8 bases and the V segment lost 0 bases, leaving 5 bases of the junction unmatched. Written as DNA, the CDR3 is TGTGCCACCAGCAGAGATAGAGGGACAGGGGGAGGCTACACCTTC. Protein: CATSRDRGTGGGYTF.

This chain joins TRBV6-6 and TRBJ2-7, with 9 bases identical to TRBD2. Germline V CDR1 and CDR2: MNHNY, SVGAGI (reference sequence). J lost 4 bases, V lost 8 bases, and 9 bases had no gene match. This CDR3 comprises 14 residues. CDR3 loop: CASALAGRDYEQYF. CDR3 nucleotides: TGTGCCAGCGCCCTAGCGGGGAGGGATTACGAGCAGTACTTC.